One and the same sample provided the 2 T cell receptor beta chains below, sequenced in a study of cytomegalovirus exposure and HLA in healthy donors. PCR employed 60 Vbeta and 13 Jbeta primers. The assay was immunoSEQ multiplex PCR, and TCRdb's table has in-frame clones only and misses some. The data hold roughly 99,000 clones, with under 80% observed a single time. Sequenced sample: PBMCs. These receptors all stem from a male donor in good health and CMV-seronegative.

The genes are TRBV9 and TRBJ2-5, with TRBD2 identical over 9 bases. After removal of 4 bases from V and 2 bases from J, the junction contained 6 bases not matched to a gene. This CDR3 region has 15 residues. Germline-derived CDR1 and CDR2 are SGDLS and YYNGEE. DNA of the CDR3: TGTGCCAGCAGCCTCGGACTAGCGTCACAAGAGACCCAGTACTTC. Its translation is CASSLGLASQETQYF.

CDR3 sequence: CASSYPEGVYTEAFF. The CDR3, as DNA: TGTGCCAGCAGCTACCCCGAGGGGGTGTACACTGAAGCTTTCTTT. J is TRBJ1-1 and V is TRBV5-5; tentative D call: TRBD1 (6 bases). Germline V CDR1 and CDR2: SGHKS, YYEKEE (reference sequence). V was trimmed by 3 bases and J by 3 bases, leaving 15 bases between them. The CDR3 spans 15 residues.